These 17 T cell receptor beta chains originate from one sample sequenced in a study of shared clonotypes between healthy human individuals. Some clones are missing from TCRdb's copy, which holds only in-frame ones; the method was immunoSEQ multiplex PCR. The sample holds millions of clones; roughly 95% are singletons and the top ten take more than 0.95%. CD45RO-negative cells were positively selected for CCR7, leaving out terminally differentiated effector memory CD45RA+ cells. Material: naive CD8+ T cells sorted from blood. All receptors derive from a man aged 18 to 30 in good health.

J is TRBJ1-4 and V is TRBV15; TRBD1 might be the D (6 bases). Germline V gene sequence: CDR1 LNHNV, CDR2 YYDKDF (reference sequence). V gave up 2 bases and J gave up 6 bases, with 13 bases separating them. This CDR3 has 15 amino acids. The CDR3 DNA is TGTGCCACCAGCAGAAGCCGGGACACCTATGAAAAACTGTTTTTT. Translation: CATSRSRDTYEKLFF.

The rearrangement uses TRBV9 and TRBJ2-2; D gene uncertain. Germline CDR1 and CDR2: SGDLS and YYNGEE. The CDR3 runs 12 residues. The germline V and J ends were trimmed by 3 bases and 6 bases, with 6 bases remaining between them. The CDR3 bases are TGTGCCAGCAGCGCCGTGCCCGGGGAGCTGTTTTTT. Its translation: CASSAVPGELFF.

The chain links TRBV27 to TRBJ2-7, with a weak D call TRBD2 (5 bases). With 6 bases removed from V and 2 bases from J, the gap between germline ends came to 17 bases. Germline V gives CDR1 MNHEY, CDR2 SMNVEV (reference sequence). CDR3 length: 15 residues. CDR3: CASSPTGNWPYEQYF. CDR3 bases: TGTGCCAGCAGCCCTACCGGGAACTGGCCCTACGAGCAGTACTTC.

The chain joins TRBV9 to TRBJ1-4; D may be TRBD1 (5 bases). The V gene's germline CDR1 is SGDLS and CDR2 YYNGEE. The CDR3 spans 15 residues. The V end was cut by 0 bases, the J end by 5 bases, with 11 bases between. The CDR3 region has the DNA TGTGCCAGCAGCGTAGAGCAGGGTGGGAATGAAAAACTGTTTTTT. This gives the protein CASSVEQGGNEKLFF.

V gene TRBV11-2 combines with J gene TRBJ2-3; D possibly matches TRBD1 or TRBD2 (5 bases each). Germline V gene sequence: CDR1 SGHAT, CDR2 FQNNGV. Trimming shortened V by 1 base and J by 13 bases, and 9 bases separated the two germline ends. CDR3 length equals 11 residues. CDR3 nucleotide sequence: TGTGCCAGCAGCTTAGGAGGGGCTGAGTATTTT. Amino acids: CASSLGGAEYF.

The J gene is TRBJ1-5, the V gene TRBV7-9; 7 nucleotides agree with TRBD1. Germline values: CDR1 SEHNR, CDR2 FQNEAQ (reference sequence). CDR3 length: 16 residues. After removal of 2 bases from V and 0 bases from J, the junction contained 4 bases not matched to a gene. The CDR3 DNA reads as TGTGCCAGCAGCTTATGGACAGGAATTAGCAATCAGCCCCAGCATTTT. Amino acid sequence: CASSLWTGISNQPQHF.

V is TRBV9 and J is TRBJ2-3; 9 bases fit TRBD2. The CDR3 covers 16 residues. V gave up 1 base and J gave up 7 bases; unmatched junction bases: 10. Germline-derived CDR1 and CDR2 are SGDLS and YYNGEE. CDR3 DNA: TGTGCCAGCAGCGTAAATCCTAGCGGGGTACTTCATACGCAGTATTTT. It specifies CASSVNPSGVLHTQYF.

Concerning this clone: Distinct nucleotide sequences in the sample also encode this CDR3. V is TRBV5-6 and J is TRBJ1-5, with 9 bases that match TRBD1. The germline CDR1 and CDR2 sequences are SGHDT and YYEEEE. The junction had 3 bases not matched to a gene; V was cut back by 3 bases and J by 5 bases. The CDR3 is 14 residues long. CDR3 coding DNA: TGTGCCAGCAGCTCCGGGACAGGGTATCAGCCCCAGCATTTT. The encoded protein is CASSSGTGYQPQHF. The full variable domain, in which reference TRBV5-6 and TRBJ1-5 provide the parts outside the CDR3, is DAGVTQSPTHLIKTRGQQVTLRCSPKSGHDTVSWYQQALGQGPQFIFQYYEEEERQRGNFPDRFSGHQFPNYSSELNVNALLLGDSALYLCASSSGTGYQPQHFGDGTRLSIL.

Comments on this clone: The sample carries other DNA sequences with the same CDR3. V usage is TRBV27 and J usage is TRBJ2-5, with 8 bases identical to TRBD2. Germline V gene data show CDR1 as MNHEY and CDR2 as SMNVEV (reference sequence). With 5 bases clipped from V and 4 bases from J, the junction kept 6 bases outside the gene matches. The CDR3 runs 14 residues. DNA of the CDR3: TGTGCCAGCAGTCTTAGCGGGGTCGGAGAGACCCAGTACTTC. This encodes CASSLSGVGETQYF.

This clone showed up just a few times. Different DNA sequences within this sample yield the same CDR3. The chain has TRBV30 and TRBJ2-7; TRBD1 matches at 7 bases. The CDR3 totals 13 residues. Per germline, CDR1 GTSNPN and CDR2 SVGIG (reference sequence). The V gene end was trimmed by 1 base and the J gene end by 0 bases; junction bases not matched to a gene: 0. This CDR3 reads CAWSGDSSYEQYF. CDR3 bases: TGTGCCTGGAGTGGGGACAGCTCCTACGAGCAGTACTTC. The full variable domain, completed using reference TRBV30 and TRBJ2-7, is SQTIHQWPATLVQPVGSPLSLECTVEGTSNPNLYWYRQAAGRGLQLLFYSVGIGQISSEVPQNLSASRPQDRQFILSSKKLLLSDSGFYLCAWSGDSSYEQYFGPGTRLTVT.

The chain uses TRBV6-6 and TRBJ2-1, with D maybe TRBD2 (6 bases). Per the germline V gene, CDR1 is MNHNY and CDR2 is SVGAGI (reference sequence). The CDR3 consists of 13 residues. CDR3 DNA: TGTGCTATAAGCGCGGCGGGGTACAATGAGCAGTTCTTC. Translation: CAISAAGYNEQFF.

The CDR3 bases are TGTGCCAGCAGTTTATCTCAACACGCGGCGTCCTACGAGCAGTACTTC. Translated, it gives CASSLSQHAASYEQYF. The chain joins TRBV27 to TRBJ2-7, with D hard to call. With 0 bases removed from V and 1 base from J, the gap between germline ends came to 13 bases. The CDR3 contains 16 residues. Germline values: CDR1 MNHEY, CDR2 SMNVEV (reference sequence).

The CDR3 here is CASSLPGRVYTF. The CDR3 DNA follows: TGTGCCAGCAGCTTACCGGGAAGAGTCTACACCTTC. The V gene is TRBV11-2, the J gene TRBJ1-2; no definite D call. Germline V CDR1 and CDR2: SGHAT, FQNNGV. Trimming shortened V by 2 bases and J by 10 bases, and 11 bases separated the two germline ends. The CDR3 contains 12 residues.

V gene TRBV5-1 combines with J gene TRBJ1-2, with TRBD1 as a possible D gene (5 bases). The V and J ends lost 3 bases and 7 bases respectively, with 19 bases between them. The CDR3 length is 15 residues. CDR1 and CDR2 (germline): SGHRS, YFSETQ. The CDR3 loop reads CASSSEPSIGGGYTF. CDR3 DNA sequence: TGCGCCAGCAGCTCCGAGCCAAGCATTGGGGGTGGCTACACCTTC.

The chain combines TRBV5-6 with TRBJ1-2; D is undetermined. CDR1 and CDR2 (germline): SGHDT, YYEEEE. This CDR3 has 14 residues. Trimming cost V 0 bases and J 3 bases, with 9 bases left between them. The CDR3: CASSLAPEDYGYTF. The CDR3 DNA reads as TGTGCCAGCAGCTTGGCCCCGGAAGACTATGGCTACACCTTC.

V and J are TRBV2 and TRBJ2-3; TRBD2 aligns across 7 bases. Losses at the gene ends were 10 bases for V and 0 bases for J; bases not matched to a gene: 7. The CDR3 length is 14 residues. Looked up from germline, CDR1 is SNHLY and CDR2 is FYNNEI. CDR3 in DNA: TGTGCCATAGGGCTAGCGGAAAGCACAGATACGCAGTATTTT. Encoded protein: CAIGLAESTDTQYF.

This clone has a single count. This chain links TRBV27 with TRBJ2-1, with D unclear. Trimming took 2 bases from V and 9 from J, leaving 8 bases between them. Germline loops: CDR1 MNHEY, CDR2 SMNVEV (reference sequence). The CDR3 spans 12 residues. The CDR3 sequence: CASSLILGEQFF. The DNA for the CDR3 is TGTGCCAGCAGTTTAATTCTGGGTGAGCAGTTCTTC.